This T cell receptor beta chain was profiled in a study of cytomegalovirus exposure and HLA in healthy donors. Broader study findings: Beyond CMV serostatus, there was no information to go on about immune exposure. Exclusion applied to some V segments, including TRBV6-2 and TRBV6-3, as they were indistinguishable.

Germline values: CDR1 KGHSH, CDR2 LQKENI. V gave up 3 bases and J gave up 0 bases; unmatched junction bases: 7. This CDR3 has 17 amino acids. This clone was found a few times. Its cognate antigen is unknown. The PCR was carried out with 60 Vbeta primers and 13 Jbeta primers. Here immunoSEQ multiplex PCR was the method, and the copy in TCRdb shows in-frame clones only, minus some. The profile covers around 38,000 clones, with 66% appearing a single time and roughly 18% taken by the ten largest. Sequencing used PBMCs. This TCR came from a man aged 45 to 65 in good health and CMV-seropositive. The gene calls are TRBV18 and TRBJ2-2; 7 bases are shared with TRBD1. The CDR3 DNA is TGTGCCAGCTCACCTACGAAGGACAGGTCGAACACCGGGGAGCTGTTTTTT. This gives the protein CASSPTKDRSNTGELFF.